The 10 T cell receptor beta chains in this list originate from one sample, sequenced in a study of cytomegalovirus exposure and HLA in healthy donors. The PCR employed 60 Vbeta primers together with 13 Jbeta primers. Using immunoSEQ multiplex PCR, the repertoire was profiled, and TCRdb retains in-frame clones only, with some absent. This table holds about 55,000 clones, more than 65% found once. The source material was PBMCs. The source of these receptors is a man in his forties in good health and CMV-seropositive.

V usage is TRBV6-5 and J usage is TRBJ2-7; D not certain. This CDR3 spans 11 amino acids. Germline V CDR1 and CDR2: MNHEY, SVGAGI. Trimming cost V 6 bases and J 4 bases, with 7 bases left between them. The CDR3 DNA reads TGTGCCAGCAGGTACCTATACGAGCAGTACTTC. It codes for CASRYLYEQYF.

This chain uses TRBV7-3 with TRBJ2-3, with D tentatively TRBD1 (5 bases). This CDR3 has 18 amino acids. CDR1 and CDR2 from the germline V gene are SGHTA and FQGTGA. Trimming pared 1 base from V and 6 bases from J, leaving 23 bases between. The CDR3 DNA is TGTGCCAGCAGCTTAAGGCCATCCTGGACATCCGAGAAGGATACGCAGTATTTT. Its protein is CASSLRPSWTSEKDTQYF. Based on the CDR3 plus reference TRBV7-3 and TRBJ2-3, the full variable domain is GAGVSQTPSNKVTEKGKYVELRCDPISGHTALYWYRQSLGQGPEFLIYFQGTGAADDSGLPNDRFFAVRPEGSVSTLKIQRTERGDSAVYLCASSLRPSWTSEKDTQYFGPGTRLTVL.

The sample holds a few counts of this clone. The chain uses TRBV13 and TRBJ2-7, with a weak D call TRBD2 (6 bases). This CDR3 contains 14 residues. Trimming cost V 5 bases and J 3 bases, with 14 bases left between them. Germline CDR1 reads PRHDT; CDR2 reads FYEKMQ (reference sequence). CDR3 region: CASSVAMEGYEQYF. Written as DNA, the CDR3 is TGTGCCAGCAGCGTAGCGATGGAGGGCTACGAGCAGTACTTC.

This clone has more than one count but fewer than ten. The chain combines TRBV6-1 with TRBJ1-2; 12 positions agree with TRBD1. J lost 6 bases, V lost 2 bases, and 4 bases had no gene match. The CDR3 has 15 residues. Germline V gives CDR1 MNHNS, CDR2 SASEGT. This CDR3 is CASSELGTGGHGYTF. CDR3 nucleotide sequence: TGTGCCAGCAGTGAACTGGGGACAGGGGGCCATGGCTACACCTTC.

V and J are TRBV4-2 and TRBJ1-2; 8 bases line up with TRBD1. With V trimmed by 0 bases and J by 2 bases, 11 bases remained unmatched. The CDR3 totals 18 residues. Germline V CDR1 and CDR2: LGHNA, YNFKEQ. In DNA form, the CDR3 reads TGTGCCAGCAGCCAAGATATTTTTAGGACAGGGCTGAACTATGGCTACACCTTC. Translated, it gives CASSQDIFRTGLNYGYTF.

The V gene is TRBV7-2, the J gene TRBJ1-2, with D possibly TRBD1 on 6 matching bases. In germline, CDR1 is SGHTA, CDR2 FQGNSA. This CDR3 contains 15 residues. With 4 bases removed from V and 4 bases from J, the gap between germline ends came to 16 bases. CDR3 DNA sequence: TGTGCCAGCAGCTCGGGACAACCTAGCCCCTATGGCTACACCTTC. Its protein product is CASSSGQPSPYGYTF.

This rearrangement joins TRBV6-1 to TRBJ2-5, with a possible D match to TRBD1 (6 bases). The germline gives CDR1 MNHNS, CDR2 SASEGT. The germline V and J ends were trimmed by 4 bases and 4 bases, with 22 bases remaining between them. This CDR3 comprises 17 residues. The chain's CDR3 is CASSGRRVSDRRETQYF. CDR3 coding DNA: TGTGCCAGCAGTGGACGAAGGGTTAGCGACAGGAGAGAGACCCAGTACTTC.

The chain couples TRBV7-2 to TRBJ1-2; maybe TRBD1 (6 bases). Looked up from germline, CDR1 is SGHTA and CDR2 is FQGNSA. Trimming removed 6 bases from V and 2 bases from J, with 13 bases in between. This CDR3 contains 14 residues. The CDR3 loop reads CASRRRDTNYGYTF. In DNA, the CDR3 is TGTGCCAGCAGGCGCCGGGACACGAACTATGGCTACACCTTC.

DNA of the CDR3: TGTGCCAGCAGCTTATGGGCCACAACAGATACGCAGTATTTT. It encodes CASSLWATTDTQYF. This chain joins TRBV7-9 and TRBJ2-3; D gene uncertain. Trimming took 2 bases from V and 3 from J, leaving 9 bases between them. This CDR3 has 14 residues. Germline assignment: CDR1 SEHNR and CDR2 FQNEAQ (reference sequence).

The rearrangement joins TRBV6-1 to TRBJ1-1, with 7 bases that match TRBD1. Germline assignment: CDR1 MNHNS and CDR2 SASEGT. V gave up 5 bases and J gave up 1 base; unmatched junction bases: 7. This CDR3 has 15 residues. The CDR3 DNA follows: TGTGCCAGCAGTCTAGGACAGGCGGGGAACACTGAAGCTTTCTTT. Its translation: CASSLGQAGNTEAFF.